This T cell receptor beta chain was observed in a study of response to subunit inactivated influenza vaccine. TCRdb passed the RT-PCR reads through MiXCR, listing each CDR3 protein once. The table records roughly 760,000 distinct CDR3 sequences, approximately 22% of them present only once. This clonotype was counted a few times. This TCR derives from a man in his fifties who received an inactivated influenza vaccine. The material sequenced was PBMCs from blood, taken 4 to 6 days after vaccination.

The CDR3 DNA reads as TGTGCCATCAGTGAGTTCAGGGCCGGAGACACTGAAGCTTTCTTT. This encodes CAISEFRAGDTEAFF. The rearrangement uses TRBV10-3 and TRBJ1-1; possibly TRBD1 for D (5 bases). The V end was cut by 1 base, the J end by 3 bases, with 12 bases between. This CDR3 spans 15 amino acids. CDR1 ENHRY and CDR2 SYGVKD come from the germline V gene.